What follows are 5 T cell receptor beta chains derived from one specimen sequenced in a study of OX40 agonist ivuxolimab in advanced cancers. This table comes from immunoSEQ multiplex PCR, and its TCRdb copy is limited to in-frame clones, with some not included. The sample carries 60,000 to 75,000 clones, approximately 91% recorded once. The sequenced sample was CD4+ or CD8+ T cells sorted from blood, obtained in a trial of the OX40 agonist ivuxolimab. The receptor source for this set is an adult with an advanced solid tumor such as melanoma, head and neck, liver or kidney cancer.

The CDR3 region has the DNA TGTGCCAGCAGTGGCGGGGGGGCCACAGATACGCAGTATTTT. It translates to CASSGGGATDTQYF. The genes are TRBV6-4 and TRBJ2-3; the match to TRBD2 covers 9 bases. CDR1 MRHNA and CDR2 SNTAGT come from the germline V gene. V lost 4 bases and J lost 2; bases outside the gene matches: 1. The CDR3 length is 14 residues.

This clone was detected only a few times. This chain links TRBV4-1 with TRBJ2-1; no firm D call. CDR3 length: 13 amino acids. Germline V CDR1 and CDR2: MGHRA, YSYEKL. V lost 4 bases, J lost 0 bases, and 4 bases lay in between. The DNA for the CDR3 is TGCGCCAGCAGCCGATTCTCCTACAATGAGCAGTTCTTC. This sequence encodes CASSRFSYNEQFF.

The V call is TRBV6-5, the J call TRBJ1-5; D might be TRBD1 (5 bases). Germline V gene lookup returns CDR1 MNHEY and CDR2 SVGAGI. The CDR3 covers 14 residues. V was shortened by 4 bases and J by 4 bases, with 11 bases between the two germline ends. In DNA, the CDR3 is TGTGCCAGCAGTTCCGGGGGTGAAAATCAGCCCCAGCATTTT. Translated: CASSSGGENQPQHF.

This clone was picked up one time. The rearrangement joins TRBV6-5 to TRBJ2-5, with D hard to call. Trimming pared 2 bases from V and 2 bases from J, leaving 12 bases between. In germline, CDR1 is MNHEY, CDR2 SVGAGI. This CDR3 has 15 amino acids. CDR3 region: CASSYGQMGQETQYF. CDR3 sequence (DNA): TGTGCCAGCAGTTACGGGCAGATGGGGCAAGAGACCCAGTACTTC.

With respect to this clone: In the same sample, other DNA sequences code for this CDR3. The rearrangement joins TRBV11-2 to TRBJ2-3; D is uncertain. Germline V CDR1 and CDR2: SGHAT, FQNNGV. The germline V and J ends were trimmed by 5 bases and 5 bases, with 5 bases remaining between them. The CDR3 consists of 11 residues. This CDR3 is CASSLLDTQYF. In nucleotides, the CDR3 is TGTGCCAGCAGCCTCCTAGATACGCAGTATTTT. Full variable domain (rest looked up from reference TRBV11-2 and TRBJ2-3): EAGVAQSPRYKIIEKRQSVAFWCNPISGHATLYWYQQILGQGPKLLIQFQNNGVVDDSQLPKDRFSAERLKGVDSTLKIQPAKLEDSAVYLCASSLLDTQYFGPGTRLTVL.